Presented here are 32 T cell receptor beta chains from one specimen sequenced in a study of siplizumab effects on memory and regulatory T cells. The data were produced by immunoSEQ multiplex PCR, yet TCRdb's version contains in-frame clones alone and is incomplete. The sample consists of tens of thousands of clones, about 98% of them appearing once. The sample was naive CD8+ T cells sorted from blood. These TCRs come from a human donor in good health.

The rearrangement uses TRBV7-6 and TRBJ2-7, with 8 bases identical to TRBD2. With V trimmed by 0 bases and J by 3 bases, 10 bases remained unmatched. The CDR3 sequence is 17 residues long. Germline CDR1 reads SGHVS; CDR2 reads FNYEAQ. The CDR3 sequence is CASSLAPRTSGNYEQYF. Here the CDR3 DNA reads TGTGCCAGCAGCTTAGCCCCTCGAACTAGCGGTAACTACGAGCAGTACTTC.

Details on this clone: The junction departs from germline at one end; a sequencing error may be responsible. The chain carries TRBV4-3 and TRBJ2-1; D is uncertain. This CDR3 is 14 amino acids long. Germline values: CDR1 LGHNA, CDR2 YSLEER. The CDR3 is CASSQVIISNGQFF. CDR3 in DNA: TGCGCCAGCAGCCAAGTTATTATTTCCAATGGGCAGTTCTTC.

The rearrangement links TRBV14 to TRBJ2-5; no clear D gene. Trimming removed 1 base from V and 5 bases from J, with 8 bases in between. Looked up from germline, CDR1 is SGHDN and CDR2 is FVKESK. This CDR3 region has 13 residues. CDR3 DNA: TGTGCCAGCAGCCAAGGGTTGGGGGAGACCCAGTACTTC. This codes for CASSQGLGETQYF.

CDR3 sequence: CATRTVTEAFF. The CDR3 DNA follows: TGTGCCACCCGGACGGTCACTGAAGCTTTCTTT. This chain uses TRBV6-4 with TRBJ1-1, with D unresolved. The CDR3 sequence is 11 residues long. CDR1 is MRHNA, CDR2 SNTAGT, per germline. V lost 10 bases, J lost 4 bases, and 10 bases lay in between.

This sequence joins TRBV5-6 and TRBJ1-5; 9 nucleotides align to TRBD1. The CDR3 runs to 14 residues. Germline CDR1 and CDR2: SGHDT and YYEEEE. With V trimmed by 2 bases and J by 6 bases, 3 bases remained unmatched. The CDR3 bases are TGTGCCAGCAGCTTCGGACAGGGGACTCAGCCCCAGCATTTT. Its protein product is CASSFGQGTQPQHF.

The count of this clone is one. This rearrangement joins TRBV5-1 to TRBJ2-5; perhaps TRBD2 as D (5 bases). V was pared by 5 bases and J by 4 bases, with 15 bases between. CDR3 length: 14 residues. In germline, CDR1 is SGHRS, CDR2 YFSETQ. CDR3 sequence: CASSNGGSLETQYF. The CDR3 DNA reads TGCGCCAGCAGTAATGGTGGGAGTCTAGAGACCCAGTACTTC. The whole variable domain, remainder taken from reference TRBV5-1 and TRBJ2-5, is KAGVTQTPRYLIKTRGQQVTLSCSPISGHRSVSWYQQTPGQGLQFLFEYFSETQRNKGNFPGRFSGRQFSNSRSEMNVSTLELGDSALYLCASSNGGSLETQYFGPGTRLLVL.

V is TRBV27 and J is TRBJ2-7; D call uncertain. Trimming took off 6 bases at V and 0 bases at J, with 15 bases between the two ends. This CDR3 has 15 residues. Germline V lookup: CDR1 MNHEY, CDR2 SMNVEV (reference sequence). CDR3 region: CASRGKGWPSYEQYF. In DNA form, the CDR3 reads TGTGCCAGCAGGGGGAAAGGGTGGCCCTCCTACGAGCAGTACTTC.

The rearrangement links TRBV5-1 to TRBJ2-7; D not certain. V was shortened by 0 bases and J by 2 bases, with 6 bases between the two germline ends. Per the germline V gene, CDR1 is SGHRS and CDR2 is YFSETQ. This CDR3 contains 13 residues. CDR3 nucleotide sequence: TGCGCCAGCAGCTTGGAGGCCCCCTACGAGCAGTACTTC. This codes for CASSLEAPYEQYF.

V usage is TRBV7-2 and J usage is TRBJ2-7; weak D call: TRBD2 (7 bases). V was shortened by 5 bases and J by 5 bases, with 25 bases between the two germline ends. The germline CDR1 and CDR2 sequences are SGHTA and FQGNSA. The CDR3 has 17 residues. The CDR3 DNA is TGTGCCAGCAGCCACGGGGGGCTAGCCCCATTATTGCACGAGCAGTACTTC. It yields the protein CASSHGGLAPLLHEQYF.

The V call is TRBV6-5, the J call TRBJ2-7, with 13 positions matching TRBD2. CDR3 size: 15 residues. Germline V lookup: CDR1 MNHEY, CDR2 SVGAGI. The junction had 5 bases not matched to a gene; V was cut back by 6 bases and J by 3 bases. The CDR3, as DNA: TGTGCCAGCAGCCCGGGACTAGCGGGGAGCTACGAGCAGTACTTC. Protein sequence: CASSPGLAGSYEQYF.

V and J are TRBV19 and TRBJ1-5; 7 bases match TRBD1. Unmatched junction bases numbered 9, after V lost 7 bases and J lost 6 bases. This CDR3 contains 14 residues. Per the germline V gene, CDR1 is LNHDA and CDR2 is SQIVND (reference sequence). The CDR3 coding sequence is TGTGCCAGTAAGGCAGGGGGTATGGGTCAGCCCCAGCATTTT. It translates to CASKAGGMGQPQHF.

The V gene is TRBV7-3, the J gene TRBJ2-7; 7 bases are shared with TRBD2. CDR3 length equals 14 residues. J was trimmed by 2 bases and V by 8 bases; bases with no gene match: 9. Per the germline V gene, CDR1 is SGHTA and CDR2 is FQGTGA. The CDR3 spells CASAYSGGTYEQYF. CDR3 nucleotide sequence: TGTGCCAGCGCATACTCGGGGGGAACCTACGAGCAGTACTTC.

The chain has TRBV29-1 and TRBJ2-5, with D hard to call. The CDR3 is 10 residues long. Germline-derived CDR1 and CDR2 are SQVTM and ANQGSEA. V lost 4 bases and J 9 bases, leaving 9 bases between the germline ends. The CDR3: CSVVGMAQYF. The DNA of the CDR3 is TGCAGCGTTGTGGGGATGGCCCAGTACTTC.

The chain uses TRBV7-9 and TRBJ2-7; D gene unclear. V dropped 0 bases and J dropped 4 bases, with 10 bases sitting between them. This CDR3 contains 14 residues. Germline CDR1 SEHNR, CDR2 FQNEAQ (reference sequence). The CDR3 coding sequence is TGTGCCAGCAGCTTAGCAGGGTTGGGGTACGAGCAGTACTTC. Protein: CASSLAGLGYEQYF.

The V and J genes are TRBV6-1 and TRBJ2-2; D remains ambiguous. Germline-derived CDR1 and CDR2 are MNHNS and SASEGT. This CDR3 has 14 amino acids. Deletions cut 10 bases from V and 1 base from J, with 13 bases between. The CDR3 loop is CATNPVLNTGELFF. The CDR3 region has the DNA TGTGCCACCAACCCAGTCCTGAACACCGGGGAGCTGTTTTTT.

The chain recombines TRBV7-9 with TRBJ1-1, with D unclear. Germline CDR1 reads SEHNR; CDR2 reads FQNEAQ (reference sequence). With 3 bases removed from V and 6 bases from J, the gap between germline ends came to 8 bases. This CDR3 has 12 amino acids. CDR3 region: CASSFGVAEAFF. In nucleotides, the CDR3 is TGTGCCAGCAGCTTCGGGGTCGCTGAAGCTTTCTTT.

The chain links TRBV6-5 to TRBJ2-7; 8 bases fit TRBD1. CDR1 MNHEY and CDR2 SVGAGI come from the germline V gene. The V segment lost 4 bases and the J segment 2 bases; nucleotides outside the gene matches: 7. This CDR3 has 15 residues. The CDR3 loop is CASSSRQGRTYEQYF. CDR3 coding DNA: TGTGCCAGCAGTTCTCGACAGGGGAGGACCTACGAGCAGTACTTC.

The chain recombines TRBV9 with TRBJ2-2; possibly TRBD2 for D (6 bases). The CDR3 is made up of 16 amino acids. Trimming removed 0 bases at V and 0 bases at J, with 9 bases between. Germline CDR1 SGDLS, CDR2 YYNGEE. The CDR3, as DNA: TGTGCCAGCAGCGTAGGCGGGGCGTCGAACACCGGGGAGCTGTTTTTT. Its protein is CASSVGGASNTGELFF.

This sequence joins TRBV9 and TRBJ2-7, with D maybe TRBD1 (6 bases). The germline CDR1 and CDR2 sequences are SGDLS and YYNGEE. The CDR3 covers 12 residues. V shed 3 bases and J shed 7 bases, with 11 bases lying between them. The CDR3, as DNA: TGTGCCAGCAGCGCCCAGGGGATGGAGCAGTACTTC. As protein: CASSAQGMEQYF.

The chain's CDR3 is CASSVAENEQFF. The CDR3 DNA sequence: TGTGCCAGCAGCGTAGCCGAGAATGAGCAGTTCTTC. This chain links TRBV9 with TRBJ2-1; no clear D gene. This CDR3 has 12 residues. Trimming left V 0 bases short and J 7 bases short, with 5 bases between. Germline CDR1 SGDLS, CDR2 YYNGEE. The variable domain in full, completed from reference TRBV9 and TRBJ2-1, reads DSGVTQTPKHLITATGQRVTLRCSPRSGDLSVYWYQQSLDQGLQFLIQYYNGEERAKGNILERFSAQQFPDLHSELNLSSLELGDSALYFCASSVAENEQFFGPGTRLTVL.

This chain links TRBV5-1 with TRBJ2-7; 8 nucleotides match TRBD2. Trimming at V came to 4 bases and at J to 5 bases, leaving 8 bases not matched to a gene. This CDR3 has 14 residues. Germline V lookup: CDR1 SGHRS, CDR2 YFSETQ. The DNA of the CDR3 is TGCGCCAGCAGCCCCGGGGGGGGTCGCGACGAGCAGTACTTC. It codes for CASSPGGGRDEQYF.

This rearrangement joins TRBV11-3 to TRBJ2-7; TRBD2 matches at 10 bases. Per the germline V gene, CDR1 is SGHNT and CDR2 is YENEEA. The CDR3 has 15 residues. With V trimmed by 5 bases and J by 1 base, 5 bases remained unmatched. This CDR3 reads CASSRGTSVSYEQYF. The CDR3 bases are TGTGCCAGCAGCCGCGGGACTAGCGTTTCCTACGAGCAGTACTTC. Supplemented by reference TRBV11-3 and TRBJ2-7, the full variable domain reads EAGVVQSPRYKIIEKKQPVAFWCNPISGHNTLYWYLQNLGQGPELLIRYENEEAVDDSQLPKDRFSAERLKGVDSTLKIQPAELGDSAVYLCASSRGTSVSYEQYFGPGTRLTVT.

The gene calls are TRBV5-1 and TRBJ2-3; 12 nucleotides line up with TRBD2. Per the germline V gene, CDR1 is SGHRS and CDR2 is YFSETQ. The CDR3 covers 16 residues. The trim removed 5 bases at V and 3 bases at J, leaving 7 bases unmatched. CDR3 sequence reads: CASSSRLAGATDTQYF. The CDR3 DNA reads as TGCGCCAGCAGTTCCCGACTAGCGGGAGCAACAGATACGCAGTATTTT.

The V call is TRBV4-3, the J call TRBJ2-2; 9 bases are shared with TRBD2. This CDR3 is 17 amino acids long. Trimming removed 1 base from V and 7 bases from J; junction bases left unmatched: 10. Germline V gives CDR1 LGHNA, CDR2 YSLEER. The DNA of the CDR3 is TGCGCCAGCAGCCAAGTTTTAGCGGGAGCCCCGGGCGGGGAGCTGTTTTTT. It encodes CASSQVLAGAPGGELFF.

The chain is built from TRBV28 and TRBJ2-3, with D uncertain. With 6 bases removed from V and 4 bases from J, the gap between germline ends came to 11 bases. Germline V CDR1 and CDR2: MDHEN, SYDVKM. The CDR3 spans 13 residues. CDR3 sequence: CASRTTAPDTQYF. The CDR3 region has the DNA TGTGCCAGCAGGACCACGGCCCCAGATACGCAGTATTTT.

The J gene is TRBJ2-3, the V gene TRBV27; weak D call: TRBD2 (5 bases). CDR3 length equals 16 residues. V was trimmed by 5 bases and J by 0 bases, leaving 15 bases between them. CDR1 and CDR2 (germline): MNHEY, SMNVEV (reference sequence). The chain's CDR3 is CASSPLRTPSTDTQYF. The CDR3 DNA reads as TGTGCCAGCAGTCCCCTGCGGACTCCTAGCACAGATACGCAGTATTTT.

The V call is TRBV5-6, the J call TRBJ2-1, with 10 bases lining up with TRBD1. CDR3 size: 15 residues. After removal of 4 bases from V and 4 bases from J, the junction contained 5 bases not matched to a gene. Per germline, CDR1 SGHDT and CDR2 YYEEEE. CDR3 protein: CASSNDRGQYNEQFF. The DNA for the CDR3 is TGTGCCAGCAGCAATGACAGGGGGCAGTACAATGAGCAGTTCTTC. Full variable domain (rest looked up from reference TRBV5-6 and TRBJ2-1): DAGVTQSPTHLIKTRGQQVTLRCSPKSGHDTVSWYQQALGQGPQFIFQYYEEEERQRGNFPDRFSGHQFPNYSSELNVNALLLGDSALYLCASSNDRGQYNEQFFGPGTRLTVL.

This sequence joins TRBV19 and TRBJ1-2, with 7 bases identical to TRBD1. This CDR3 contains 14 residues. Germline V lookup: CDR1 LNHDA, CDR2 SQIVND (reference sequence). The V gene end was trimmed by 3 bases and the J gene end by 4 bases; junction bases not matched to a gene: 5. The CDR3 spells CASSITGQVYGYTF. The DNA of the CDR3 is TGTGCCAGTAGTATCACCGGACAGGTCTATGGCTACACCTTC.

The CDR3 coding sequence is TGCGCCAGCAGCTTATCCGGGACAGCTAACACTGAAGCTTTCTTT. This encodes CASSLSGTANTEAFF. The chain joins TRBV5-1 to TRBJ1-1; 7 positions agree with TRBD1. Germline V lookup: CDR1 SGHRS, CDR2 YFSETQ. This CDR3 contains 15 residues. Trimming at V came to 2 bases and at J to 2 bases, leaving 6 bases not matched to a gene.

This chain links TRBV28 with TRBJ1-1, with D uncertain. Germline CDR1 reads MDHEN; CDR2 reads SYDVKM. The CDR3 runs to 15 residues. Trimming stripped 3 bases from V and 4 bases from J, with 15 bases between. The CDR3 DNA reads TGTGCCAGCAGTTTTCGTTCTGGGGATGGCACTGAAGCTTTCTTT. Protein sequence: CASSFRSGDGTEAFF.

The chain combines TRBV7-9 with TRBJ1-3; D may be TRBD1 (5 bases). Trimming removed 1 base from V and 4 bases from J, with 11 bases in between. CDR3 length equals 15 residues. Looked up from germline, CDR1 is SEHNR and CDR2 is FQNEAQ (reference sequence). The CDR3 spells CASSLGGTQGNTIYF. The CDR3 DNA reads TGTGCCAGCAGCTTAGGGGGGACGCAGGGAAACACCATATATTTT.

The chain is built from TRBV27 and TRBJ2-1; possibly TRBD1 or TRBD2 for D (5 bases each). This CDR3 region has 16 residues. Looked up from germline, CDR1 is MNHEY and CDR2 is SMNVEV (reference sequence). Trimming removed 0 bases from V and 0 bases from J, with 9 bases in between. CDR3 amino acids: CASSLSAGTSYNEQFF. The CDR3 DNA reads TGTGCCAGCAGTTTATCGGCCGGGACCTCCTACAATGAGCAGTTCTTC.